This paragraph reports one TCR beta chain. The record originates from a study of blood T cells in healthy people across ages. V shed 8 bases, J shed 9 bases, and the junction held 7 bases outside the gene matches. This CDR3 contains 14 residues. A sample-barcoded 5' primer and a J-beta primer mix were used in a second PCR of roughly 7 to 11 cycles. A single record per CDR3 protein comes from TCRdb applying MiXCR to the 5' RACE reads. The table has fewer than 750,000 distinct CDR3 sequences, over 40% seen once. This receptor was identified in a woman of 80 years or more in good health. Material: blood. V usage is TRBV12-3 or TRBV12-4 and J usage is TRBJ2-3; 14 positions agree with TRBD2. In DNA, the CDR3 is TGTGCCAGCTGGGGACTAGCGGGGGTAGAGACGCAGTATTTT. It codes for CASWGLAGVETQYF.